Listed here is a single T cell receptor (beta chain). Its antigen is unknown. These data come from a study of T cell responses to AZD1222 COVID-19 vaccine. Broader study findings: Vaccine-associated CD4 TCRs ranged over spike, dominating at 160-218 and 743-854. White British people made up most donors, females outnumbered males, and clonal diversity was possibly underestimated. Baseline seropositives among AZD1222 recipients totaled only five or six. The study sampled repertoires only after the peak T cell response.

Trimming took 4 bases from V and 6 from J, leaving 15 bases between them. Germline V CDR1 and CDR2: MNHEY, SVGAGI. This CDR3 comprises 14 residues. Measured with immunoSEQ multiplex PCR; TCRdb has only the in-frame clones, and not every one. The sample records 130,000 to 150,000 clones, about nine tenths being singletons. The receptor was derived from an adult who received the AZD1222 COVID-19 vaccine. The material sequenced was peripheral blood, taken 28 days after the second AZD1222 dose. The J gene is TRBJ1-1, the V gene TRBV6-5, with D hard to call. The CDR3 coding sequence is TGTGCCAGCAGTTTTCAAGGGAGTAGCGCTGAAGCTTTCTTT. Its protein product is CASSFQGSSAEAFF.